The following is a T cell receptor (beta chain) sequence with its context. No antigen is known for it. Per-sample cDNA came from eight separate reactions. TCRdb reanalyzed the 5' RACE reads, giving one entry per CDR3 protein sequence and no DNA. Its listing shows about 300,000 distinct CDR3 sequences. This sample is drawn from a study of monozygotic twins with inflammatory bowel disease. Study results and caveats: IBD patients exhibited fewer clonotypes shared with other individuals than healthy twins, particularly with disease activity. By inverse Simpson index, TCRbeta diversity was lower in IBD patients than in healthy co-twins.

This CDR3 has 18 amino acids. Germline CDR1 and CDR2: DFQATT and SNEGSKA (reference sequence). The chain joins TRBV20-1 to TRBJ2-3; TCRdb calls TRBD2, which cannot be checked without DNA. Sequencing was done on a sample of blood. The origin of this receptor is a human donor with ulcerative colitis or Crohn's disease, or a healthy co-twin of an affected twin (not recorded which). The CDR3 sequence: CSARSTSGGSWGTDTQYF.